The 11 T cell receptor beta chains below all came from one sample that was sequenced in a study of blood T cell repertoires in COVID-19. TCRdb's copy holds only in-frame clones and misses some; the assay was immunoSEQ multiplex PCR. Altogether over 200,000 clones are present, around nine tenths being singletons, with the ten largest covering 10% to 12%. The sample taken for sequencing was PBMCs or T cells enriched from blood (not recorded which). The receptors derive from a man aged 25 to 40 who had recovered from COVID-19.

The chain recombines TRBV7-2 with TRBJ2-7; no clear D. Germline assignment: CDR1 SGHTA and CDR2 FQGNSA. Trimming removed 4 bases at V and 2 bases at J, with 9 bases between. The CDR3 length is 13 residues. The CDR3 protein is CASSSRGPYEQYF. CDR3 DNA: TGTGCCAGCAGCTCCCGTGGCCCCTACGAGCAGTACTTC.

The CDR3 protein is CASSLGRATGRLNTIYF. CDR3 sequence (DNA): TGCGCCAGCAGCCTAGGGCGAGCAACAGGAAGACTAAACACCATATATTTT. The J gene is TRBJ1-3, the V gene TRBV4-1; possibly TRBD1 for D (5 bases). This CDR3 region has 17 residues. Germline CDR1 and CDR2: MGHRA and YSYEKL. Between the trimmed V and J ends, which lost 4 bases and 6 bases, there was a span of 22 bases.

In DNA form, the CDR3 reads TGTGCCAGCAGTTACTCCCCCCTACAGGGGCCTTGGGGCTACACCTTC. This codes for CASSYSPLQGPWGYTF. The chain uses TRBV6-5 and TRBJ1-2; the match to TRBD1 covers 7 bases. The CDR3 runs to 16 residues. V was clipped by 0 bases and J by 8 bases; unmatched bases: 12. In germline, CDR1 is MNHEY, CDR2 SVGAGI.

On this clone: No conserved phenylalanine or tryptophan is present at the end of the CDR3, so a read error is the likely explanation. No DNA is shown, since the ends of the CDR3 on it are uncertain; the CDR3 is the one TCRdb lists. The chain carries TRBV4-2 and TRBJ1-2; the table names TRBD1, a call not compared with the DNA. Germline assignment: CDR1 LGHNA and CDR2 YNFKEQ. The CDR3 has 12 residues if both end residues are counted. CDR3 protein: CASSPPIEGALL.

The rearrangement links TRBV5-5 to TRBJ2-7; perhaps TRBD2 as D (5 bases). Germline CDR1 reads SGHKS; CDR2 reads YYEKEE (reference sequence). The CDR3 is made up of 11 amino acids. V was clipped by 2 bases and J by 6 bases, with 6 bases between them. The CDR3 DNA sequence: TGTGCCAGCAGCTTCGGGGTCGAGCAGTACTTC. Translation: CASSFGVEQYF.

The gene calls are TRBV16 and TRBJ1-5; 9 bases align to TRBD1. Trimming at V came to 4 bases and at J to 4 bases, leaving 2 bases not matched to a gene. CDR1 is KGHSY and CDR2 is FQNENV in the germline V gene. The CDR3 runs to 14 residues. CDR3 sequence: CASSRGTGNQPQHF. The CDR3 region has the DNA TGTGCCAGCAGCCGAGGGACAGGGAATCAGCCCCAGCATTTT.

The rearrangement links TRBV30 to TRBJ1-5; D ambiguous. Germline V gives CDR1 GTSNPN, CDR2 SVGIG (reference sequence). V lost 2 bases to trimming and J lost 2 bases, with 10 bases between them. CDR3 length: 14 residues. The chain's CDR3 is CAWSSLAGNQPQHF. The CDR3, as DNA: TGTGCCTGGAGTTCTCTCGCGGGCAATCAGCCCCAGCATTTT.

V is TRBV5-1 and J is TRBJ2-3; D is undetermined. The germline CDR1 and CDR2 sequences are SGHRS and YFSETQ. Trimming left V 0 bases short and J 0 bases short, with 8 bases between. The CDR3 loop spans 15 amino acids. The DNA for the CDR3 is TGCGCCAGCAGCTTGGCCTCGGTAAGCACAGATACGCAGTATTTT. It codes for CASSLASVSTDTQYF.

This chain connects TRBV6-2 or TRBV6-3 to TRBJ1-1; D is perhaps TRBD1 (6 bases). The CDR3 extends over 15 amino acids. Trimming removed 2 bases from V and 4 bases from J, with 14 bases in between. Germline V CDR1 and CDR2: MNHEY, SVGEGT. CDR3 nucleotide sequence: TGTGCCAGCAGTTACCAGGGGCGATTGGGCACTGAAGCTTTCTTT. The encoded protein is CASSYQGRLGTEAFF.

V is TRBV10-3 and J is TRBJ2-2; 14 nucleotides agree with TRBD2. This CDR3 has 17 amino acids. CDR1 and CDR2 (germline): ENHRY, SYGVKD. V was clipped by 6 bases and J by 5 bases; unmatched bases: 8. CDR3 nucleotide sequence: TGTGCCATCAGGAGTGGAGGGACTAGCGGGAGTACCGGGGAGCTGTTTTTT. Translating gives CAIRSGGTSGSTGELFF.

This rearrangement joins TRBV19 to TRBJ1-5; no firm D call. Germline lookup yields CDR1 LNHDA and CDR2 SQIVND (reference sequence). Trimming took off 4 bases at V and 4 bases at J, with 8 bases between the two ends. CDR3 length equals 13 residues. CDR3 nucleotides: TGTGCCAGTAGTACCCAGCGGAATCAGCCCCAGCATTTT. This gives the protein CASSTQRNQPQHF.